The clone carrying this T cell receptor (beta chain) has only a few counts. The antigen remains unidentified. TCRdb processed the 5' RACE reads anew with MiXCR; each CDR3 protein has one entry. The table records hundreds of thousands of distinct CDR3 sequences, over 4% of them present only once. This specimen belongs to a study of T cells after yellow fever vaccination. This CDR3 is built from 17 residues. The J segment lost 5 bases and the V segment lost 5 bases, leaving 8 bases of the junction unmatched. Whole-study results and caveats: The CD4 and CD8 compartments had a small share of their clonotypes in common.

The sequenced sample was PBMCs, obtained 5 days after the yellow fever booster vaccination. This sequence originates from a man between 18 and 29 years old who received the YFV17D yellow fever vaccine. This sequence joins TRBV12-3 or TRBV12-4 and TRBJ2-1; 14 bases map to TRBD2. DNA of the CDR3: TGTGCCAGCAGTCCAGGACTAGCGGGGGGACTAGACAATGAGCAGTTCTTC. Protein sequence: CASSPGLAGGLDNEQFF.